These 25 T cell receptor beta chains were all obtained from the same sample, sequenced in a study of blood T cell repertoires in COVID-19. The assay was immunoSEQ multiplex PCR, and TCRdb's table has in-frame clones only and misses some. The top ten clones hold approximately 4.5% of a sample with about 440,000 clones, roughly 90% of them seen once. The sample was peripheral blood. The receptor source for this set is a woman in her 30s with acute or convalescent COVID-19.

The chain couples TRBV3-1 (or the pseudogene TRBV3-2) to TRBJ1-6; 9 positions match TRBD1. V shed 2 bases and J 11 bases; nucleotides not matched to a gene: 13. Germline V gene data show CDR1 as LGHDT and CDR2 as YNNKEL (reference sequence). The CDR3 length is 17 residues. The CDR3 is CASSQSLPGTGTPPLHF. The CDR3 bases are TGTGCCAGCAGCCAATCCCTCCCCGGGACAGGGACGCCACCCCTCCACTTT.

This rearrangement joins TRBV9 to TRBJ2-7; 9 bases fit TRBD1. In germline, CDR1 is SGDLS, CDR2 YYNGEE. V trimming: 3 bases; J trimming: 9 bases; junction bases outside the gene matches: 13. This CDR3 spans 15 amino acids. This chain's CDR3 is CASSATGQGVEGQYF. The CDR3 DNA sequence: TGTGCCAGCAGCGCCACGGGACAGGGAGTTGAGGGGCAGTACTTC.

V gene TRBV5-1 combines with J gene TRBJ1-3; TRBD1 aligns across 8 bases. The CDR3 has 17 residues. CDR1 and CDR2 from the germline V gene are SGHRS and YFSETQ. Germline trimming cut 4 bases from V and 4 bases from J; bases unmatched to any gene: 13. The CDR3 loop reads CASSMGQAPSAGNTIYF. CDR3 bases: TGCGCCAGCAGCATGGGACAGGCGCCGTCGGCGGGAAACACCATATATTTT.

The V gene is TRBV5-5, the J gene TRBJ2-5; D is unclear. V lost 4 bases and J lost 4, with 11 bases in between. Germline CDR1 reads SGHKS; CDR2 reads YYEKEE (reference sequence). The CDR3 covers 13 residues. Here the CDR3 DNA reads TGTGCCAGCAGCCCCCACTCGGTAGAGACCCAGTACTTC. Translated, it gives CASSPHSVETQYF.

This rearrangement joins TRBV4-1 to TRBJ2-3; TRBD2 matches at 8 bases. Germline V gene lookup returns CDR1 MGHRA and CDR2 YSYEKL. With V trimmed by 1 base and J by 4 bases, 4 bases remained unmatched. CDR3 length equals 15 residues. The CDR3 is CASSQGRTSPDTQYF. DNA for the CDR3: TGCGCCAGCAGCCAAGGAAGGACTAGCCCAGATACGCAGTATTTT.

The chain combines TRBV11-2 with TRBJ2-7; a possible D gene is TRBD2 (6 bases). The CDR3 has 18 residues. V was clipped by 0 bases and J by 6 bases, with 24 bases between them. CDR1 SGHAT and CDR2 FQNNGV come from the germline V gene. The CDR3 loop reads CASSLDVDAAGRRGEQYF. In DNA, the CDR3 is TGTGCCAGCAGCTTAGATGTGGACGCGGCGGGGAGGCGAGGCGAGCAGTACTTC.

The rearrangement joins TRBV2 to TRBJ1-1; D gene uncertain. Looked up from germline, CDR1 is SNHLY and CDR2 is FYNNEI. The CDR3 sequence is 13 residues long. The V end was cut by 7 bases, the J end by 1 base, with 10 bases between. The CDR3 coding sequence is TGTGCCAGCACCTTTCAGGCGAACACTGAAGCTTTCTTT. Its translation is CASTFQANTEAFF. Looking up the rest from reference TRBV2 and TRBJ1-1 gives the full variable domain: EPEVTQTPSHQVTQMGQEVILRCVPISNHLYFYWYRQILGQKVEFLVSFYNNEISEKSEIFDDQFSVERPDGSNFTLKIRSTKLEDSAMYFCASTFQANTEAFFGQGTRLTVV.

The sample holds one count of this clone. The V gene is TRBV10-3, the J gene TRBJ2-5, with 9 positions matching TRBD2. The CDR3 loop spans 13 amino acids. V gave up 7 bases and J gave up 5 bases; unmatched junction bases: 5. CDR1 is ENHRY, CDR2 SYGVKD, per germline. The CDR3 here is CAIMAGGQETQYF. As DNA, the CDR3 is TGTGCCATCATGGCGGGGGGGCAGGAGACCCAGTACTTC.

This sequence joins TRBV7-3 and TRBJ2-2; no firm D call. This CDR3 comprises 13 residues. Trimming left V 0 bases short and J 6 bases short, with 5 bases between. Per the germline V gene, CDR1 is SGHTA and CDR2 is FQGTGA. In nucleotides, the CDR3 is TGTGCCAGCAGCTTAACCCAGTCCGGGGAGCTGTTTTTT. It codes for CASSLTQSGELFF. The entire variable domain, with the rest obtained from reference TRBV7-3 and TRBJ2-2, is as follows: GAGVSQTPSNKVTEKGKYVELRCDPISGHTALYWYRQSLGQGPEFLIYFQGTGAADDSGLPNDRFFAVRPEGSVSTLKIQRTERGDSAVYLCASSLTQSGELFFGEGSRLTVL.

The CDR3 spells CASSQTSGGANEQFF. In DNA form, the CDR3 reads TGTGCCAGCTCACAGACTAGCGGGGGGGCAAATGAGCAGTTCTTC. The chain joins TRBV18 to TRBJ2-1, with 14 bases matching TRBD2. This CDR3 is built from 15 residues. Germline V gene lookup returns CDR1 KGHSH and CDR2 LQKENI. V trimming: 4 bases; J trimming: 7 bases; junction bases outside the gene matches: 3.

This chain links TRBV5-5 with TRBJ2-1, with 11 nucleotides matching TRBD2. Germline values: CDR1 SGHKS, CDR2 YYEKEE (reference sequence). The CDR3 has 15 residues. V shed 1 base, J shed 9 bases, and the junction held 6 bases outside the gene matches. CDR3 protein: CASSLTSGGSIEQFF. Written as DNA, the CDR3 is TGTGCCAGCAGCTTGACTAGCGGGGGATCTATTGAGCAGTTCTTC. The entire variable domain, with the rest obtained from reference TRBV5-5 and TRBJ2-1, is as follows: DAGVTQSPTHLIKTRGQQVTLRCSPISGHKSVSWYQQVLGQGPQFIFQYYEKEERGRGNFPDRFSARQFPNYSSELNVNALLLGDSALYLCASSLTSGGSIEQFFGPGTRLTVL.

The chain employs TRBV18 and TRBJ2-3, with TRBD2 identical over 7 bases. Germline V CDR1 and CDR2: KGHSH, LQKENI. V was clipped by 2 bases and J by 1 base; unmatched bases: 0. The CDR3 loop spans 14 amino acids. In DNA form, the CDR3 reads TGTGCCAGCTCACCAAGCGGGGGCACAGATACGCAGTATTTT. This sequence encodes CASSPSGGTDTQYF. The full variable domain, rest sourced from reference TRBV18 and TRBJ2-3, is NAGVMQNPRHLVRRRGQEARLRCSPMKGHSHVYWYRQLPEEGLKFMVYLQKENIIDESGMPKERFSAEFPKEGPSILRIQQVVRGDSAAYFCASSPSGGTDTQYFGPGTRLTVL.

The chain is built from TRBV24-1 and TRBJ1-1; a weak D match, TRBD1 (5 bases). The CDR3 spans 13 residues. In germline, CDR1 is KGHDR, CDR2 SFDVKD. Deletions cut 8 bases from V and 1 base from J, with 10 bases between. The CDR3 DNA reads as TGTGCCACCACCCAGGGTTCGAACACTGAAGCTTTCTTT. Protein: CATTQGSNTEAFF.

The CDR3 nucleotides read TGTGCCAGCAGGAGACAACCGAACACTGAAGCTTTCTTT. Protein sequence: CASRRQPNTEAFF. The V call is TRBV6-4, the J call TRBJ1-1; D unclear. Trimming took off 6 bases at V and 1 base at J, with 9 bases between the two ends. The CDR3 totals 13 residues. The germline CDR1 and CDR2 sequences are MRHNA and SNTAGT.

This clone was seen just once. This chain connects TRBV19 to TRBJ2-2; perhaps TRBD1 as D (6 bases). This CDR3 is 13 amino acids long. Germline V gene lookup returns CDR1 LNHDA and CDR2 SQIVND (reference sequence). V lost 5 bases, J lost 9 bases, and 13 bases lay in between. CDR3 DNA sequence: TGTGCCAGTAGTTTACAGGGTTTCCGGGAGCTGTTTTTT. Residues: CASSLQGFRELFF.

The genes are TRBV30 and TRBJ2-5, with no clear D. This CDR3 spans 12 amino acids. V lost 0 bases, J lost 3 bases, and 5 bases lay in between. Germline CDR1 and CDR2: GTSNPN and SVGIG (reference sequence). In nucleotides, the CDR3 is TGTGCCTGGAGTGTAACAGAAGAGACCCAGTACTTC. This translates into CAWSVTEETQYF.

This chain uses TRBV7-8 with TRBJ2-1; D gene ambiguous. Trimming cost V 0 bases and J 5 bases, with 5 bases left between them. Germline V gene data show CDR1 as SGHVS and CDR2 as FQNEAQ. The CDR3 is made up of 13 amino acids. CDR3 coding DNA: TGTGCCAGCAGCTTAGCGTCAAACAATGAGCAGTTCTTC. Translated: CASSLASNNEQFF.

J is TRBJ1-1 and V is TRBV5-1, with TRBD1 matching over 8 bases. CDR3 length equals 15 residues. The germline V gene has CDR1 SGHRS and CDR2 YFSETQ. J lost 6 bases, V lost 2 bases, and 9 bases had no gene match. The CDR3 DNA reads as TGCGCCAGCAGCTTTGCCGGACAGGGAGGCTCTGAAGCTTTCTTT. This sequence encodes CASSFAGQGGSEAFF.

This chain links TRBV19 with TRBJ2-5, with D tentatively TRBD2 (6 bases). From germline, CDR1 is LNHDA and CDR2 SQIVND (reference sequence). Trimming shortened V by 3 bases and J by 5 bases, and 13 bases separated the two germline ends. There are 14 residues in the CDR3. The CDR3 here is CASSIRGLEETQYF. Here the CDR3 DNA reads TGTGCCAGTAGTATTCGGGGGTTAGAGGAGACCCAGTACTTC.

This clone was found once. This sequence joins TRBV12-5 and TRBJ1-1; D is possibly TRBD1 (5 bases). This CDR3 has 11 residues. Trimming removed 8 bases at V and 5 bases at J, with 9 bases between. Germline V CDR1 and CDR2: LGHNT, FRNRAP. The CDR3 region is CASRGTTEAFF. The CDR3 DNA reads as TGTGCTAGTAGGGGTACAACTGAAGCTTTCTTT.

V usage is TRBV5-1 and J usage is TRBJ2-2, with D uncertain. The CDR3 extends over 15 amino acids. The germline V gene has CDR1 SGHRS and CDR2 YFSETQ. The V end lost 0 bases, the J end lost 4 bases, and 10 bases lay between the germline ends. The CDR3 region has the DNA TGCGCCAGCAGCTTGGTGTCCCCTACCACCGGGGAGCTGTTTTTT. It specifies CASSLVSPTTGELFF. Full variable domain (missing parts from reference TRBV5-1 and TRBJ2-2): KAGVTQTPRYLIKTRGQQVTLSCSPISGHRSVSWYQQTPGQGLQFLFEYFSETQRNKGNFPGRFSGRQFSNSRSEMNVSTLELGDSALYLCASSLVSPTTGELFFGEGSRLTVL.

The V and J genes are TRBV21-1 and TRBJ2-5; TRBD1 is the table's D call and was not checked against the DNA. TRBV21-1 is noted as a pseudogene. This CDR3 contains 15 residues. The CDR3 protein is CASLLRAEVKETQYF. CDR3 bases: TGTGCCAGCCTCCTCAGGGCCGAAGTAAAAGAGACCCAGTACTTC.

Here the CDR3 DNA reads TGTGCCATCAGTGAGGTGGTCGGTCGCACAGATACGCAGTATTTT. Its translation is CAISEVVGRTDTQYF. The chain employs TRBV10-3 and TRBJ2-3; D ambiguous. The CDR3 loop spans 15 amino acids. V was pared by 2 bases and J by 1 base, with 10 bases between. In germline, CDR1 is ENHRY, CDR2 SYGVKD.

This chain connects TRBV6-5 to TRBJ2-5, with D maybe TRBD2 (6 bases). V lost 0 bases and J lost 9, with 11 bases in between. Germline loops: CDR1 MNHEY, CDR2 SVGAGI. CDR3 length: 13 amino acids. Here the CDR3 DNA reads TGTGCCAGCAGTTACTCGGAGGGTTCGGCCCAGTACTTC. Encoded protein: CASSYSEGSAQYF.

V and J are TRBV28 and TRBJ1-3; D is unclear. This CDR3 has 15 amino acids. V lost 4 bases to trimming and J lost 0 bases, with 10 bases between them. CDR1 and CDR2 (germline): MDHEN, SYDVKM. DNA for the CDR3: TGTGCCAGCAGTTCTCCTCGCGGCTCTGGAAACACCATATATTTT. It is translated as CASSSPRGSGNTIYF.